This T cell receptor beta chain derives from a study of T cell responses to AZD1222 COVID-19 vaccine. Study-wide findings and caveats: Spike-specific TCR breadth and depth both grew after two AZD1222 doses. Donors were chiefly white British, with a greater number of females, and clonal diversity was perhaps underestimated.

Germline CDR1 SGHDT, CDR2 YYEEEE. The CDR3 runs 12 residues. Assay used: immunoSEQ multiplex PCR; TCRdb lists only in-frame clones, some missing. The sample has some 80,000 clones, 88% seen once. Remarks on this clone: The antigen is undetermined. An end of the junction differs from the germline gene, which may be a read error.

Sequenced here: peripheral blood, sampled on day 0 of MenACWY control vaccination. This chain links TRBV5-6 with TRBJ1-1; no clear D. The clonotype comes from an adult in good health. The CDR3 DNA sequence: TGTGCCAGCAGCTTGGCCTATGGGGAATGCATCTTT. Its protein product is CASSLAYGECIF.